A selection of T cell receptor beta chains follows, all from one sample in a study of blood T cell repertoires in COVID-19. TCRdb's table, derived via immunoSEQ multiplex PCR, lists solely in-frame clones and lacks some. The sample lists roughly 150,000 clones, approximately 85% occurring once. The sample comprised peripheral blood. These receptors were taken from a woman of 80 years or more with COVID-19, enrolled during active disease. The CDR3 runs from the conserved cysteine through the conserved F or W. D genes are given only for firm matches. Expanded clones are given a class, and other clones once, few, many or no size at all.

clone size	V gene	D gene	J gene	CDR3 DNA	CDR3 protein
NA	TRBV7-2	NA	TRBJ1-3	TGTGCCAGCAGCGCCACACGTTCTGGAAACACCATATATTTT	CASSATRSGNTIYF
NA	TRBV2	NA	TRBJ2-5	TGTGCCAGCAGCGAGACCGGAGGAGGGACCCAGTACTTC	CASSETGGGTQYF
NA	TRBV7-5	NA	TRBJ1-2	TGTGCCAGAAGGCTCGACAGGGGGCGCGATGGCTACACCTTC	CARRLDRGRDGYTF
NA	TRBV7-9	NA	TRBJ2-6	TGTGCCAGCAGCCCACCCGGGACACATGGGGCCAACGTCCTGACTTTC	CASSPPGTHGANVLTF
NA	TRBV5-5	NA	TRBJ2-5	TGTGCCAGCAGCTTGCTCAGCGGCCAAGAGACCCAGTACTTC	CASSLLSGQETQYF
NA	TRBV5-1	TRBD1	TRBJ1-6	TGCGCCAGCAGCTCCACAGGGGGTGACTCACCCCTCCACTTT	CASSSTGGDSPLHF
NA	TRBV5-1	TRBD2	TRBJ2-2	TGCGCCAGCAGCTTGGTTGATAGCGGGCCCGGGGAGCTGTTTTTT	CASSLVDSGPGELFF
NA	TRBV6-2/TRBV6-3	TRBD1	TRBJ1-2	TGTGCCAGCAGTCAACAGGGGGCCAATGGCTACACCTTC	CASSQQGANGYTF
NA	TRBV6-2/TRBV6-3	TRBD2	TRBJ2-7	TGTGCCAGCAGTCGACCGGGACTAGCCTCCTCCTACGAGCAGTACTTC	CASSRPGLASSYEQYF
once	TRBV30	TRBD1	TRBJ2-6	TGTGCCGCAGACTGGGACAGGGCGAGCTCTGGGGCCAACGTCCTGACTTTC	CAADWDRASSGANVLTF
few	TRBV5-5	NA	TRBJ1-1	TGTGCCAGCAGCTTGGTGGGCAGGGAAGCTTTCTTT	CASSLVGREAFF
once	TRBV5-1	TRBD1	TRBJ1-2	TGCGCCAGCAGCCGGGGGACAGGAGGGGTGACTAACTATGGCTACACCTTC	CASSRGTGGVTNYGYTF
NA	TRBV30	TRBD2	TRBJ2-5	TGTGCCTGGAGGAAGGGACTAGCGGGGGGACAAGAGACCCAGTACTTC	CAWRKGLAGGQETQYF
NA	TRBV27	NA	TRBJ2-7	TGTGCCAGCAGTTTTACCGGGGGAAGAGGCGAGCAGTACTTC	CASSFTGGRGEQYF
NA	TRBV6-5	NA	TRBJ2-3	TGTGCCAGCAGTTCCAAGAATGAGATTCTCACAGATACGCAGTATTTT	CASSSKNEILTDTQYF
NA	TRBV5-8	TRBD2	TRBJ2-5	TGTGCCAGCAGCTTGGTTAGCGGGGGCTCCGGGGCCCAGTACTTC	CASSLVSGGSGAQYF
NA	TRBV10-1	NA	TRBJ2-7	TGCGCCAGCAGTGAGACTCGGGGGATAACCTACGAGCAGTACTTC	CASSETRGITYEQYF
NA	TRBV10-3	TRBD2	TRBJ2-1	TGTGCCATCAAGACAAGCGGGAGTGGGGTAGCGGCTACAATGACAACCGGCTACAATGAGCAGTTCTTC	CAIKTSGSGVAATMTTGYNEQFF
NA	TRBV5-4	TRBD1	TRBJ2-1	TGTGCCAGCAGCTCCGGGACAGACTACAATGAGCAGTTCTTC	CASSSGTDYNEQFF
NA	TRBV28	TRBD1	TRBJ1-2	TGTGCCAGCAGCAAGATGGGACAGGGGGCGCGTTATGGCTACACCTTC	CASSKMGQGARYGYTF
NA	TRBV7-2	TRBD2	TRBJ2-1	TGTGCCAGCAGCTCTAGCGGGGGCCTCTACAATGAGCAGTTCTTC	CASSSSGGLYNEQFF
NA	TRBV29-1	TRBD1	TRBJ1-2	TGCAGCGTGCTTCCCGGGACAGGGAATGGCTACACCTTC	CSVLPGTGNGYTF
NA	TRBV11-3	TRBD2	TRBJ2-1	TGTGCCAGCAGCTTAGGAGGCTTGGCGGGGGGGGACAATGAGCAGTTCTTC	CASSLGGLAGGDNEQFF
NA	TRBV10-2	NA	TRBJ1-3	TGCGCCAGCAGCCTTTCAGGGTTATCTGGAAACACCATATATTTT	CASSLSGLSGNTIYF
NA	TRBV19	TRBD1	TRBJ1-3	TGTGCCAGCCGGGACAGGGGGCAGAGCACCATATATTTT	CASRDRGQSTIYF
NA	TRBV6-5	TRBD1	TRBJ1-2	TGTGCCAGCAGCCCGACAGGGGTGCTCTATGGCTACACCTTC	CASSPTGVLYGYTF
few	TRBV6-2/TRBV6-3	TRBD1	TRBJ1-1	TGTGCCAGCAGTTACCGGGACAGGGATAGCGCTTTCTTT	CASSYRDRDSAFF
NA	TRBV5-1	TRBD1	TRBJ1-1	TGCGCCAGCAATGGGGACAGGGGCGCTTTGAACACTGAAGCTTTCTTT	CASNGDRGALNTEAFF
NA	TRBV4-2	TRBD2	TRBJ2-7	TGTGCCAGCAGCCAAATCGCTAGCGGGAGGGCCCTCGAGCAGTACTTC	CASSQIASGRALEQYF
NA	TRBV10-3	NA	TRBJ1-4	TGTGCCACCGGGTATGCTCCAGGAGGTGAAAAACTGTTTTTT	CATGYAPGGEKLFF
NA	TRBV5-4	TRBD1	TRBJ2-7	TGTGCCAGCAGCGGACAGGGAAGCTACGAGCAGTACTTC	CASSGQGSYEQYF
NA	TRBV30	TRBD1	TRBJ2-1	TGTGCCTGGAGGGGGGACAGGGGCTATGAGCAGTTCTTC	CAWRGDRGYEQFF
NA	TRBV28	NA	TRBJ2-5	TGTGCCAGCAGTTTATTCAGAGAGACCCAGTACTTC	CASSLFRETQYF
NA	TRBV5-1	NA	TRBJ2-7	TGCGCCAGCAGCTTGGTGGACGGGGGATACGAGCAGTACTTC	CASSLVDGGYEQYF
NA	TRBV7-3	NA	TRBJ1-2	TGTGCCAGCGGCAACCCCCAACCTCCCCCGCATATGCCGATCTTC	CASGNPQPPPHMPIF
NA	TRBV7-9	TRBD2	TRBJ2-7	TGTGCCAGCGGCCTAGCGGCTTACGAGCAGTACTTC	CASGLAAYEQYF
NA	TRBV7-9	TRBD1	TRBJ2-1	TGTGCCAGCAGCCGACCAGGGGGCCGAAATGAGCAGTTCTTC	CASSRPGGRNEQFF
NA	TRBV9	TRBD2	TRBJ2-5	TGTGCCAGCAGTGGAACTAGCGGGTACCAAGAGACCCAGTACTTC	CASSGTSGYQETQYF
once	TRBV10-1	TRBD2	TRBJ2-1	TGCGCCAGCAGTGGGGGCGGGAGGGCCAGGAATGAGCAGTTCTTC	CASSGGGRARNEQFF
NA	TRBV6-5	NA	TRBJ2-7	TGTGCCAGCAGTACGACAACAGGGAGCTACGAGCAGTACTTC	CASSTTTGSYEQYF
NA	TRBV5-6	TRBD2	TRBJ2-5	TGTGCCAGCAGCTTGGTACTAGCGGGAGAAACGGGGGAGACCCAGTACTTC	CASSLVLAGETGETQYF
NA	TRBV11-2	TRBD1	TRBJ1-2	TGTGCCAGCAGCTTAGCCAGGGACAGGGTTTACCATGGCTACACCTTC	CASSLARDRVYHGYTF
few	TRBV2	TRBD1	TRBJ1-1	TGTGCCAGCAGAGGGACAGGGGGATTCGCTTTCTTT	CASRGTGGFAFF
NA	TRBV19	NA	TRBJ1-3	TGTGCCAGTAGTAGGACCGGGGAACCTGGAAACACCATATATTTT	CASSRTGEPGNTIYF
few	TRBV15	NA	TRBJ1-5	TGTGCCACCAGCAGGGCCCTAGCGCGACAGCCCCAGCATTTT	CATSRALARQPQHF
NA	TRBV5-1	TRBD2	TRBJ2-2	TGCGCCAGCAGCTTGAGGTCCGGCGGGGGGAACACCGGGGAGCTGTTTTTT	CASSLRSGGGNTGELFF
once	TRBV18	TRBD1	TRBJ1-4	TGTGCCAGCTCACTCCTAGGGACAGATGAAAAACTGTTTTTT	CASSLLGTDEKLFF
NA	TRBV3-1/TRBV3-2	NA	TRBJ2-3	TGTGCCAGCAGCCACTATGGAGCAGGGGGCACAGATACGCAGTATTTT	CASSHYGAGGTDTQYF
NA	TRBV2	TRBD2	TRBJ2-3	TGTGCCAGCAGTGTAAGCGGGGGGTACACAGATACGCAGTATTTT	CASSVSGGYTDTQYF
NA	TRBV5-1	TRBD1	TRBJ2-1	TGCGCCAGCAGCCCGGGGACAGGGATTTACAATGAGCAGTTCTTC	CASSPGTGIYNEQFF
NA	TRBV21-1	NA	TRBJ2-7	TGTGCCAGCAGCCTCTTTTATCGGGAGCAGTACTTC	CASSLFYREQYF
NA	TRBV30	NA	TRBJ1-1	TGTGCCTGCCGGGAGGGCCGGGGCACTGAAGCTTTCTTT	CACREGRGTEAFF
NA	TRBV18	NA	TRBJ1-3	TGTGCCAGCTCTCGGCAGGGAAAGGCCGGAAACACCATATATTTT	CASSRQGKAGNTIYF
NA	TRBV9	TRBD1	TRBJ2-2	TGTGCCAGCAGCCCGGAGACAGGGGGCACCGGGGAGCTGTTTTTT	CASSPETGGTGELFF
NA	TRBV3-1/TRBV3-2	NA	TRBJ2-7	TGTGCCAGCAGCTGGGGGAGGCACGAGCAGTACTTC	CASSWGRHEQYF
NA	TRBV10-3	NA	TRBJ1-2	TGTGCCATCAGTGAGTCCGCGGATTTGGTCGGCACCTTC	CAISESADLVGTF
NA	TRBV18	TRBD1	TRBJ2-5	TGTGCCAGCTCACCGACAGGGAGCCGGGAGACCCAGTACTTC	CASSPTGSRETQYF
NA	TRBV12-3/TRBV12-4	NA	TRBJ1-4	TGTGCCAGCAGTTCGGGTTCAAATGAAAAACTGTTTTTT	CASSSGSNEKLFF
NA	TRBV20-1	NA	TRBJ1-2	TGCAGTGCTAGAGCCCCTTATGGCTACACCTTC	CSARAPYGYTF